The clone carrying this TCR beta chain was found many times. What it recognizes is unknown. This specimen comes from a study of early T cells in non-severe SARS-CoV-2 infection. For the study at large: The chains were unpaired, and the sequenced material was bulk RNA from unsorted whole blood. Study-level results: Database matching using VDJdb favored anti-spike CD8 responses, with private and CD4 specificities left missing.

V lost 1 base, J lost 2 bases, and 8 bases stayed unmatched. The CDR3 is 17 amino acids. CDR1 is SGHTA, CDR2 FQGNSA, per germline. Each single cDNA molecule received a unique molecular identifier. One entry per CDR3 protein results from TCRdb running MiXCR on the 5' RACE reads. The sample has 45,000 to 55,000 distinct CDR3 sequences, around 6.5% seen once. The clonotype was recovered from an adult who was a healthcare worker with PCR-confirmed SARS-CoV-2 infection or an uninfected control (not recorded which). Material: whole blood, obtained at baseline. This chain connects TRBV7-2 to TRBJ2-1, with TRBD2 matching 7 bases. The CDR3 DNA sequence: TGTGCCAGCAGCTTAGGCTCGGCGGGGAGGGCCTACAATGAGCAGTTCTTC. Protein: CASSLGSAGRAYNEQFF.